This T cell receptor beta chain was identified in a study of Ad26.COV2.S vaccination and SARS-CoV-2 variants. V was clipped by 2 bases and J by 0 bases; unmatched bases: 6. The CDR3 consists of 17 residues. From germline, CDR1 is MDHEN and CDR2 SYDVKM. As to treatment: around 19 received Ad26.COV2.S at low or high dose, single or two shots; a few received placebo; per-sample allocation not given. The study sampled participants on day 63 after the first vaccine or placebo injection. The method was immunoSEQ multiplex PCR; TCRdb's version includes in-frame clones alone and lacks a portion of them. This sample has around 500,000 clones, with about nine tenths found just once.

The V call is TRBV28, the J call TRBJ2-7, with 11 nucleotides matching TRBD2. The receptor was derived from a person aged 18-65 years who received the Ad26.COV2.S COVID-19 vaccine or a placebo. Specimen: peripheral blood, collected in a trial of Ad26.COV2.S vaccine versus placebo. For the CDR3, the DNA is TGTGCCAGCAGTTTAGCCGGGACTAGCGGATACTCCTACGAGCAGTACTTC. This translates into CASSLAGTSGYSYEQYF. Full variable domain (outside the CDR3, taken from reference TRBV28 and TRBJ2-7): DVKVTQSSRYLVKRTGEKVFLECVQDMDHENMFWYRQDPGLGLRLIYFSYDVKMKEKGDIPEGYSVSREKKERFSLILESASTNQTSMYLCASSLAGTSGYSYEQYFGPGTRLTVT.